This record covers a single T cell receptor (beta chain). Its antigen is unknown. This sample stems from a study of T cell responses to AZD1222 COVID-19 vaccine. The germline CDR1 and CDR2 sequences are SEHNR and FQNEAQ (reference sequence). The V end lost 6 bases, the J end lost 1 base, and 12 bases lay between the germline ends. The CDR3 is 14 amino acids. Sequencing used immunoSEQ multiplex PCR; TCRdb keeps in-frame clones, though not all of them. The sample lists roughly 100,000 clones; around nine tenths were seen once. Whole-study findings and limits: Repertoire collection took place solely once the T cell response had peaked. Spike-specific TCR repertoires showed rising breadth and depth after two AZD1222 doses. Nearly half of the spike-specific TCRs reportedly recognize variant regions that carry no mutations. The study found vaccine-associated CD4 TCRs spanning spike, dominant at 160-218 and 743-854.

The sample in question was peripheral blood, obtained on day 0 of AZD1222 vaccination. The chain recombines TRBV7-9 with TRBJ1-1; D not certain. The clonotype comes from an adult in good health. Here the CDR3 reads CASRPGGPNTEAFF. The CDR3 DNA is TGTGCCAGCAGGCCCGGAGGACCGAACACTGAAGCTTTCTTT.